The clone carrying this TCR beta chain appeared many times. No antigen is known for it. Ophthalmopathy patients all had a Clinical Activity Score of at least 3, a NOSPECS grade of at least 4 and disease under 3 months old. Uncontrolled infection, other autoimmune disease, pregnancy or lactation excluded patients. Using RNA transcripts as the source, TCR beta CDR3 regions were amplified. TCR CDR3 underwent first-round RT-PCR with the HTBI primer set. MiXCR was run by TCRdb on the multiplex PCR reads, yielding one entry per CDR3 protein. The sample holds approximately 620,000 distinct CDR3 sequences, more than 15% seen once. This entry comes from a study of T cells in Graves' hyperthyroidism and ophthalmopathy. The study, taken as a whole, reports: Ophthalmopathy was identified by the model a median about six months ahead of onset. Blood also carried most thyroid clonotypes expanded above 0.001.

The receptor comes from a middle-aged woman with Graves' ophthalmopathy. The sample consisted of blood.

The CDR3 loop is CSASDRGLADTQYF. For the CDR3, the DNA is TGCAGTGCTTCGGACAGGGGGCTGGCAGATACGCAGTATTTT. V gene TRBV20-1 combines with J gene TRBJ2-3; 11 nucleotides match TRBD1. The CDR3 runs to 14 residues. The ends lost 5 bases at V and 4 bases at J; junction bases unmatched: 5. From germline, CDR1 is DFQATT and CDR2 SNEGSKA (reference sequence).